This T cell receptor (beta chain) was sequenced for a study of early T cells in non-severe SARS-CoV-2 infection. Broader study findings: Anti-spike CD8 specificities were favored by VDJdb matching, whose results missed private and CD4 specificities.

Researchers tagged individual cDNA molecules with unique molecular identifiers. Using its own MiXCR run on the 5' RACE reads, TCRdb lists one record per CDR3 protein. Among tens of thousands of distinct CDR3 sequences listed, around 9% were seen once. This clonotype came up many times. Its antigen remains unidentified. Sequencing was performed on whole blood. This clonotype was obtained from an adult who was a healthcare worker with PCR-confirmed SARS-CoV-2 infection or an uninfected control (not recorded which).

The CDR3 DNA reads TGTGCCACCAGCCACCGGTCTCAGCTAGCGGGAGGTCGCACCGGGGAGCTGTTTTTT. Translation: CATSHRSQLAGGRTGELFF. The chain recombines TRBV24-1 with TRBJ2-2, with TRBD2 identical over 11 bases. The CDR3 is made up of 19 amino acids. Germline assignment: CDR1 KGHDR and CDR2 SFDVKD. V lost 7 bases to trimming and J lost 4 bases; unmatched junction nucleotides: 16.